A single count supports the clone carrying this T cell receptor beta chain. The sample is drawn from a study of blood T cell repertoires in COVID-19. Measured with immunoSEQ multiplex PCR; TCRdb has only the in-frame clones, and not every one. The data show about 480,000 clones, 85% to 90% seen once. CDR1 is KGHSH, CDR2 LQKENI, per germline. Trimming left V 5 bases short and J 7 bases short, with 20 bases between. This CDR3 comprises 15 residues. The sequence came from a middle-aged woman who had recovered from COVID-19. The chain is built from TRBV18 and TRBJ1-2; possible D gene TRBD1, 6 bases. Sequencing used PBMCs or T cells enriched from blood (not recorded which). The CDR3 coding sequence is TGTGCCAGCTCAAGGACCACAGGGAGGGACGGTGGCTACACCTTC. Amino acids: CASSRTTGRDGGYTF.